Reported below is one TCR beta chain. This clone was seen only a few times. What this receptor recognizes is not known. Per-nucleotide qualities are absent, and no much larger clonotype sits a single base away. At the DNA level, this CDR3 is encoded by other sequences in the same sample as well. Each donor gave one peripheral blood draw, around 100 mL on average, collected into heparinised tubes. A BD FACSAria II was used to sort naive, central memory, regulatory and stem cell-like memory CD4+ T cells with a panel that included CD45RO, CCR7, CD25, CD127, CD95 and CD27. Purity was above 95% for every sorted population. PBMCs were separated immediately by Lymphoprep density gradient centrifugation and were stained directly, without being cultured. So that batch effects would be minimized, each experiment stained and sorted samples in pairs, pairing one healthy donor with one patient. This entry is derived from a study of beta chain features in type 1 diabetes listed by TCRdb under 2018. General notes on the study: Patients and healthy donors did not differ in mean age, gender distribution, total cell number or subset yield. Across all samples, about 110 million sorted cells were examined, and cell number per subset correlated strongly with RNA yield. Whereas all 30 or so donors provided naive and central memory subsets, regulatory and stem cell-like memory subsets were isolated from just 8 patients and roughly 8 healthy donors. The study compared TCRB repertoires of sorted circulating CD4+ T cell subsets between recently diagnosed type 1 diabetes patients and matched healthy donors. Summary of the overall study and its limitations: At VDJ recombination sites, type 1 diabetes patients had fewer insertions and more deleted nucleotides, which implies abnormalities in thymic rearrangement. The naive, central memory and regulatory TCRB repertoires appeared to resemble one another more closely among patients than among healthy donors. Because cDNA was sequenced instead of genomic DNA, activated cells with high expression could be over-represented, although the groups did not differ in activation or CD3 levels. Shorter templates might have been favored by PCR, but patient and control samples were amplified and corrected together, so both groups would have been affected equally by any skew. A moderate but significant shortening of TCRB CDR3 length was observed in type 1 diabetes patients in all four CD4+ subsets. Only small numbers of individuals were included in the HLA sub-analyses, which left unresolved whether HLA type had any influence on TCRB rearrangement.

The germline V gene provides CDR1 SGHDT and CDR2 YYEEEE. The CDR3 goes from the cysteine to the phenylalanine over 11 residues. Only the CDR3 portion is preserved as DNA: 33 bases, with reading frame beginning at the first base. Between the V and J ends, shortened by 6 bases and 4 bases respectively, the junction contains 5 bases. The entire isolated RNA was reverse transcribed using the High Capacity cDNA Reverse Transcription Kit, and thus expressed TCRB transcripts were sequenced. Naive, central memory and regulatory T cell samples underwent deep immunoSEQ sequencing, averaging roughly 3.5 million total reads per sample. After sorted cells were lysed in RLT buffer, RNA was extracted with DNase-treated RNeasy Micro or Mini kits, with the choice depending on cell number. Each cell subset was processed on its own to prevent cross-contamination, while patient and healthy donor samples were processed together. The immunoSEQ multiplex PCR was used to amplify TCRB sequences from cDNA, yielding 87-bp fragments that span the CDR3 region. Amplicons were sequenced on the Illumina HiSeq platform. In the authors' own workflow: Synthetic template baselines were used to correct PCR bias computationally, reads within Hamming distance 2 were collapsed together, and singletons that could not be merged were discarded. Reads were aligned against IMGT to assign V, D and J genes, CDR3 length and insertions or deletions at six rearrangement sites. Within each subset, clonotype counts were normalized to sorted cell number, after which true diversity and Gini coefficients were computed with the tcR R package. Repertoire sharing was quantified using the overlap coefficient calculated on TCRB nucleotide sequences. Out-of-frame TCRB sequences from naive cells were analyzed as a proxy for the pre-selection repertoire. TCRdb retrieved this table from immuneACCESS and kept in-frame rearrangements only. Not all clones are present; in checked studies, unresolved V genes account for under half, and no reason is known for the remainder. V and J calls plus clone size are reproduced from that table; the DNA served to infer D and trimming. For this sample there are hundreds of thousands of clones; over 12% appear just once. The ten largest clones represent 0.035% to 0.04% of the sample.

Recombination connected TRBV5-6 to TRBJ2-1, with the D segment identity uncertain. The specimen was naive CD4+ T cells from blood. What the cell subset or site label conveys for this sample: true naive CD4+ T cells. This clonotype originated in a young man with type 1 diabetes. The CDR3 region has the sequence CASTTYNEQFF. The nucleotides are TGTGCCAGCACGACTTACAATGAGCAGTTCTTC. Reference TRBV5-6 and TRBJ2-1 genes cover what lies past the CDR3, so the full variable domain is DAGVTQSPTHLIKTRGQQVTLRCSPKSGHDTVSWYQQALGQGPQFIFQYYEEEERQRGNFPDRFSGHQFPNYSSELNVNALLLGDSALYLCASTTYNEQFFGPGTRLTVL.